The next 10 T cell receptor beta chains were all read from a single sample in a study of human T cells and chemical hapten exposure. Specified time point: patch test 2, 6 weeks after DPC sensitization. Documented treatment: therapeutic diphenylcyclopropenone sensitization with weekly scalp DPC. Each CDR3 protein gets one entry after TCRdb re-called the RACE reads with MiXCR. The sample gives about 94,000 distinct CDR3 sequences, about 9.6% of which show up once; 2% to 2.5% is in the top ten. This material consisted of whole blood, taken in connection with sensitization to the hapten diphenylcyclopropenone (DPC). The receptors here all came from a woman aged 35 to 49 with alopecia areata. Some clones in this sample may be carry-over from other donors' samples.

This clonotype occurred a few times. The DNA of the CDR3 is TGTGCCTGGAGCCGATTAGGGGCAGGGGATTCACCCCTCCACTTT. It yields the protein CAWSRLGAGDSPLHF. This rearrangement joins TRBV30 to TRBJ1-6, with D perhaps TRBD1 (6 bases). Germline loops: CDR1 GTSNPN, CDR2 SVGIG (reference sequence). Deletions cut 3 bases from V and 8 bases from J, with 17 bases between. This CDR3 is 15 amino acids long.

This clonotype was picked up many times. The chain links TRBV6-4 to TRBJ2-3, with 8 bases fitting TRBD2. The CDR3 is 14 residues long. Trimming cost V 4 bases and J 0 bases; bases outside gene matches: 0. Germline CDR1 and CDR2: MRHNA and SNTAGT. CDR3 in amino acids: CASSASGSTDTQYF. In DNA form, the CDR3 reads TGTGCCAGCAGTGCTAGCGGGAGCACAGATACGCAGTATTTT.

This chain joins TRBV3-1 and TRBJ1-1; D possibly corresponds to TRBD1 (5 bases). This CDR3 is built from 18 residues. Germline CDR1 LGHDT, CDR2 YNNKEL (reference sequence). The ends were cut back, 0 bases at V and 4 bases at J, with 21 bases in the middle. CDR3 coding DNA: TGTGCCAGCAGCCAAGAGTCAGGGTCGTCTCGTAGGACCACTGAAGCTTTCTTT. It codes for CASSQESGSSRRTTEAFF. The full variable domain, in which reference TRBV3-1 and TRBJ1-1 provide the parts outside the CDR3, is DTAVSQTPKYLVTQMGNDKSIKCEQNLGHDTMYWYKQDSKKFLKIMFSYNNKELIINETVPNRFSPKSPDKAHLNLHINSLELGDSAVYFCASSQESGSSRRTTEAFFGQGTRLTVV.

This clonotype was counted many times. The J gene is TRBJ2-7, the V gene TRBV24-1, with 9 bases fitting TRBD2. This CDR3 comprises 14 residues. After removal of 5 bases from V and 7 bases from J, the junction contained 8 bases not matched to a gene. Germline lookup yields CDR1 KGHDR and CDR2 SFDVKD. Here the CDR3 reads CATSAAGGPQEQYF. For the CDR3, the DNA is TGTGCCACCAGTGCGGCGGGAGGGCCACAAGAGCAGTACTTC.

This clonotype was observed a handful of times. The V and J genes are TRBV21-1 and TRBJ2-7; the listed D gene, TRBD2, was not tested against the DNA. TRBV21-1 is shown as a pseudogene. This CDR3 contains 12 residues. The CDR3 DNA sequence: TGTGCCAGCAGCAACGAGGGAAACGAGCAGTACTTC. This translates into CASSNEGNEQYF.

This clonotype was observed at least ten times. The CDR3 DNA follows: TGTGCCAGCAGCTTAGTAAATCGACTAGCGGGAGCGACATATACGCAGTATTTT. This gives the protein CASSLVNRLAGATYTQYF. This chain links TRBV11-2 with TRBJ2-3; 12 bases agree with TRBD2. The length of the CDR3 is 18 residues. The V gene's germline CDR1 is SGHAT and CDR2 FQNNGV. V lost 1 base, J lost 7 bases, and 12 bases stayed unmatched.

In its sample, this clonotype was seen many times. V gene TRBV6-2 or TRBV6-3 combines with J gene TRBJ2-7, with no clear D. This CDR3 has 13 residues. The germline V gene encodes CDR1 MNHEY and CDR2 SVGEGT. Trimming took off 2 bases at V and 3 bases at J, with 8 bases between the two ends. The CDR3 protein is CASSYTSNYEQYF. The CDR3 coding sequence is TGTGCCAGCAGTTACACTTCTAACTACGAGCAGTACTTC.

The chain employs TRBV12-3 or TRBV12-4 and TRBJ2-3; a weak D match, TRBD2 (5 bases). V was cut by 6 bases and J by 2 bases, with 24 bases left in between. The CDR3 covers 18 residues. In DNA, the CDR3 is TGTGCCAGCAGCCGCAATCCCCGGGGATCCCCTCCCACAGATACGCAGTATTTT. Protein product: CASSRNPRGSPPTDTQYF.

This clonotype was seen a single time. One base away lies a much larger clone, so this may be a sequencing read error. The chain is built from TRBV27 and TRBJ1-1; 8 positions match TRBD1. V dropped 5 bases and J dropped 4; count of bases not matched to a gene: 9. The V gene's germline CDR1 is MNHEY and CDR2 SMNVEV (reference sequence). This CDR3 is built from 15 residues. CDR3 nucleotide sequence: TGTGCCAGCAGTCCTGTGGACAGGGTAACCACTGAAGCTTTCTTT. Its protein product is CASSPVDRVTTEAFF.

This clonotype was seen ten or more times. The rearrangement joins TRBV12-5 to TRBJ2-3; 9 nucleotides align to TRBD1. Germline loops: CDR1 LGHNT, CDR2 FRNRAP. The CDR3 runs 14 residues. Losses at the gene ends were 5 bases for V and 6 bases for J; bases not matched to a gene: 6. CDR3 DNA: TGTGCTAGTGGTCTAGGGACAGGGACGGATACGCAGTATTTT. Residues: CASGLGTGTDTQYF.